Shown below are 9 T cell receptor beta chains from a single sample sequenced in a study of cytomegalovirus exposure and HLA in healthy donors. The study ran its PCR with 60 Vbeta and 13 Jbeta primers. The protocol was immunoSEQ multiplex PCR, while the TCRdb copy is restricted to in-frame clones and leaves out a portion. The sample lists around 100,000 clones; 65% to 85% were seen once. The specimen sequenced was PBMCs. The receptors derive from a man younger than 30 in good health and CMV-seronegative.

This clone occurred a few times. This chain uses TRBV30 with TRBJ1-6, with D possibly being TRBD1 (5 bases). This CDR3 region has 15 residues. V gave up 3 bases and J gave up 3 bases, with 12 bases separating them. Germline CDR1 GTSNPN, CDR2 SVGIG (reference sequence). CDR3 sequence (DNA): TGTGCCTGGAGCTGGACGGGACTCTATAATTCACCCCTCCACTTT. Its protein product is CAWSWTGLYNSPLHF.

This clone was seen a handful of times. The rearrangement joins TRBV6-1 to TRBJ2-1, with 10 bases identical to TRBD2. Trimming cost V 6 bases and J 10 bases; bases outside gene matches: 15. Germline lookup yields CDR1 MNHNS and CDR2 SASEGT. The CDR3 extends over 16 amino acids. The CDR3 DNA sequence: TGTGCCAGCAGAGAACCAAGCGGGAGGGCCCCCTGGGAGCAGTTCTTC. This sequence encodes CASREPSGRAPWEQFF.

The V call is TRBV5-1, the J call TRBJ1-2; weak D call: TRBD1 (5 bases). The germline V gene encodes CDR1 SGHRS and CDR2 YFSETQ. Deletions cut 6 bases from V and 2 bases from J, with 17 bases between. This CDR3 contains 15 residues. CDR3 sequence (DNA): TGCGCCAGCACCCAATCGGGGGTGCTGAACTATGGCTACACCTTC. It encodes CASTQSGVLNYGYTF.

The chain recombines TRBV7-6 with TRBJ2-1, with a possible D match to TRBD2 (5 bases). The CDR3 runs 16 residues. The germline V gene has CDR1 SGHVS and CDR2 FNYEAQ. Between the trimmed V and J ends, which lost 5 bases and 1 base, there was a span of 15 bases. The CDR3 spells CASSLRASISYNEQFF. The CDR3 DNA sequence: TGTGCCAGCAGCCTTAGGGCTAGCATTTCCTACAATGAGCAGTTCTTC.

This chain uses TRBV6-6 with TRBJ2-2; 9 nucleotides match TRBD1. The V and J ends lost 2 bases and 2 bases, in that order; junction bases with no gene match: 3. CDR3 length: 16 residues. Germline V gene data show CDR1 as MNHNY and CDR2 as SVGAGI (reference sequence). The CDR3 bases are TGTGCCAGCAGTTACATACAGGGGGCTAACACCGGGGAGCTGTTTTTT. Its protein is CASSYIQGANTGELFF.

The chain carries TRBV7-9 and TRBJ2-7; 7 nucleotides line up with TRBD2. Germline lookup yields CDR1 SEHNR and CDR2 FQNEAQ (reference sequence). V shed 3 bases, J shed 6 bases, and the junction held 8 bases outside the gene matches. This CDR3 has 14 residues. As DNA, the CDR3 is TGTGCCAGCAGCTTGGAGGGAGGGCCGGGCGAGCAGTACTTC. Amino acid sequence: CASSLEGGPGEQYF.

This CDR3 reads CASSADSSNEQFF. CDR3 in DNA: TGTGCCAGCTCAGCGGACAGTTCCAATGAGCAGTTCTTC. The chain has TRBV18 and TRBJ2-1, with D possibly matching TRBD1 (6 bases). Germline V gives CDR1 KGHSH, CDR2 LQKENI. This CDR3 comprises 13 residues. V lost 5 bases to trimming and J lost 6 bases, with 11 bases between them.

This clone showed up just once. V gene TRBV4-2 combines with J gene TRBJ2-7; 10 bases agree with TRBD1. The V and J ends lost 0 bases and 5 bases, in that order; junction bases with no gene match: 10. Germline V lookup: CDR1 LGHNA, CDR2 YNFKEQ. The CDR3 totals 17 residues. CDR3 in DNA: TGTGCCAGCAGCCAAGAAATGGCCGGGACAGGGGCCGACGAGCAGTACTTC. This encodes CASSQEMAGTGADEQYF.

This clone was counted only a few times. In DNA, the CDR3 is TGTGCCAGCAGGAAACAGGGGAACACTGAAGCTTTCTTT. Protein sequence: CASRKQGNTEAFF. The chain joins TRBV7-3 to TRBJ1-1; tentatively, D is TRBD1 (6 bases). Trimming cost V 6 bases and J 1 base, with 9 bases left between them. CDR1 is SGHTA, CDR2 FQGTGA, per germline. The CDR3 spans 13 residues.